This T cell receptor beta chain was sequenced in a study of T cell responses to AZD1222 COVID-19 vaccine. Germline V gene lookup returns CDR1 SGHRS and CDR2 YFSETQ. The CDR3 covers 17 residues. The J segment lost 0 bases and the V segment lost 4 bases, leaving 6 bases of the junction unmatched. Study-wide points: Along spike, vaccine-associated CD4 TCRs were found throughout, with dominance at 160-218 and 743-854. In all cases, repertoires were sampled only after the peak T cell response. Unmutated variant regions are reportedly the target of nearly half of TCRs that are spike-specific. Increases in Spike-specific TCR breadth and depth were seen after two AZD1222 doses.

Using immunoSEQ multiplex PCR, the repertoire was profiled, and TCRdb retains in-frame clones only, with some absent. This sample has about 110,000 clones; about nine tenths occur once, and the top ten carry roughly 6%. For this clone: The target antigen is unknown.

The source was peripheral blood, collected 28 days after the second AZD1222 dose. J is TRBJ2-4 and V is TRBV5-1, with TRBD1 identical over 11 bases. The receptor was isolated from an adult who received the AZD1222 COVID-19 vaccine. The CDR3 sequence: CASSADRGRGAKNIQYF. The DNA for the CDR3 is TGCGCCAGCAGCGCGGACAGGGGGCGAGGAGCCAAAAACATTCAGTACTTC.